This TCR beta chain was obtained from a study of CD8+ T cells in alopecia areata. Looking at the study overall: For 6 to 18 months, tofacitinib was taken, and 6 months off drug followed. Notes on the study in general: Higher clonality than in normal scalp was seen in lesional scalp, especially alopecia totalis/universalis.

The CDR3 length is 15 residues. CDR1 and CDR2 from the germline V gene are SQVTM and ANQGSEA. V trimming: 6 bases; J trimming: 8 bases; junction bases outside the gene matches: 16. cDNA prepared by RNA extraction and subsequent reverse transcription served as the template for sequencing. Some clones are missing from TCRdb's copy, which holds only in-frame ones; the method was immunoSEQ multiplex PCR. The table shows around 140,000 clones, with 51% occurring only once. Isolation of CD4+ and CD8+ T cells from PBMCs was achieved by sorting. This clone was observed a handful of times. What it binds is not known.

The sequence derives from a human donor with alopecia areata. The V and J genes are TRBV29-1 and TRBJ2-4, with 7 bases fitting TRBD2. The sample in question was CD4+ T cells sorted from blood, obtained at week 0. CDR3 loop: CSVAKRGGDLDIQYF. The DNA for the CDR3 is TGCAGCGTCGCAAAGCGGGGCGGCGATTTGGACATTCAGTACTTC.